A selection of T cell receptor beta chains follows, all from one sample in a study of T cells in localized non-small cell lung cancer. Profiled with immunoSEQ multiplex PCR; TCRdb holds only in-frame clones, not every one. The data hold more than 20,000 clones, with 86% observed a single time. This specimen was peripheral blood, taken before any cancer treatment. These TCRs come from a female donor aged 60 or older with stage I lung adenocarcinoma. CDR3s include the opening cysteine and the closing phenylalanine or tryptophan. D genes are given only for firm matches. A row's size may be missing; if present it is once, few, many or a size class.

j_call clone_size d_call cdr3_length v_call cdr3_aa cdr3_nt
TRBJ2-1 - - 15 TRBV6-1 CASSGDRVTGNEQFF TGTGCCAGCAGCGGCGACCGGGTTACGGGCAATGAGCAGTTCTTC
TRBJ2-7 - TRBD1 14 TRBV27 CASSFQGVTYEQYF TGTGCCAGCAGTTTTCAGGGGGTAACCTACGAGCAGTACTTC
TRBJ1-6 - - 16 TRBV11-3 CASSDSDRLYNSPLHF TGTGCCAGCAGCGACTCCGACAGACTTTATAATTCACCCCTCCACTTT
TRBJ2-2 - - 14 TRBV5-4 CASTQRGYGGELFF TGTGCCAGCACCCAAAGAGGGTACGGCGGGGAGCTGTTTTTT
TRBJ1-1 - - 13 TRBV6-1 CASRLGQGTEAFF TGTGCCAGCAGGCTTGGCCAGGGGACTGAAGCTTTCTTT
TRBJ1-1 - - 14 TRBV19 CASRPRTVNTEAFF TGTGCCAGTAGGCCAAGGACAGTGAACACTGAAGCTTTCTTT
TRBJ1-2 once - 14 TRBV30 CAWSPPYRAYGYTF TGTGCCTGGAGCCCTCCCTACAGGGCCTATGGCTACACCTTC
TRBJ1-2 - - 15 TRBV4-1 CASSQDRTANYGYTF TGCGCCAGCAGCCAAGATAGGACCGCTAACTATGGCTACACCTTC
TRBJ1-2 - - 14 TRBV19 CASSPQSSNYGYTF TGTGCCAGTAGTCCCCAGAGTTCTAACTATGGCTACACCTTC
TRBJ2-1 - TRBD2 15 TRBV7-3 CASSLSGRALNEQFF TGTGCCAGCAGCCTAAGCGGGAGGGCCCTCAATGAGCAGTTCTTC
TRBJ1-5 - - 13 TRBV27 CASSVQGGQPQHF TGTGCCAGCAGTGTCCAGGGAGGCCAGCCCCAGCATTTT
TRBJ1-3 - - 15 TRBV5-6 CASSLEALSGNTIYF TGTGCCAGCAGCTTGGAAGCGCTCTCTGGAAACACCATATATTTT
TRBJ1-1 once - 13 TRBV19 CASSPGQNTEAFF TGTGCCAGTAGTCCCGGACAGAACACTGAAGCTTTCTTT
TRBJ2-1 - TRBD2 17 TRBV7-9 CASSPGTSGSRDNEQFF TGTGCCAGCAGCCCCGGGACTAGCGGGAGCAGGGACAATGAGCAGTTCTTC
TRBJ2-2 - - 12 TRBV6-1 CASRLDEGELFF TGTGCCAGCAGGCTCGATGAGGGGGAGCTGTTTTTT
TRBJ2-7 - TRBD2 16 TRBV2 CASSEILAGVTYEQYF TGTGCCAGCAGTGAGATACTAGCGGGGGTCACCTACGAGCAGTACTTC
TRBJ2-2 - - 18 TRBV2 CASTRSTQDSSNTGELFF TGTGCCAGCACCCGATCGACCCAGGACAGCTCAAACACCGGGGAGCTGTTTTTT
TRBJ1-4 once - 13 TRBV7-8 CASSFFVGEKLFF TGTGCCAGCAGCTTTTTTGTGGGTGAAAAACTGTTTTTT
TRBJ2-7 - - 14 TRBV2 CASSETGSSYEQYF TGTGCCAGCAGTGAAACGGGGAGCTCCTACGAGCAGTACTTC
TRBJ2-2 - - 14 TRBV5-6 CASSPLLDGGELFF TGTGCCAGCAGTCCCCTTCTCGACGGCGGGGAGCTGTTTTTT
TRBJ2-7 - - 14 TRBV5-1 CASSPGYQSGEQYF TGCGCCAGCAGCCCCGGATACCAAAGTGGAGAGCAGTACTTC
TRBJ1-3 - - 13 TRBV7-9 CASRLGSGNTIYF TGTGCCAGCCGATTGGGCTCTGGAAACACCATATATTTT
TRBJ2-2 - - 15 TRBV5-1 CASSQRSEITGELFF TGCGCCAGCAGTCAACGTTCCGAGATCACCGGGGAGCTGTTTTTT
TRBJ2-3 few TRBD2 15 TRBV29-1 CSVETSGRGVDTQYF TGCAGCGTAGAGACTAGCGGGAGAGGGGTAGATACGCAGTATTTT
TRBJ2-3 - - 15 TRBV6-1 CASSELGSPRGTQYF TGTGCCAGCAGTGAACTTGGTAGTCCGAGGGGTACGCAGTATTTT
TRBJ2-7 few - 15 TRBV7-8 CASSFTGIAEDEQYF TGTGCCAGCAGCTTCACCGGGATCGCGGAAGACGAGCAGTACTTC
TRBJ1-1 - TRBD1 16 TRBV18 CASYTLEQGSGTEAFF TGTGCCAGCTACACATTAGAACAGGGGAGCGGCACTGAAGCTTTCTTT
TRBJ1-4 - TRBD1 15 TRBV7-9 CASSTRQGPNEKLFF TGTGCCAGCAGCACGCGACAGGGCCCTAATGAAAAACTGTTTTTT
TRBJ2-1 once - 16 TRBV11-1 CASSLANRAVMGEQFF TGTGCCAGCAGCTTAGCAAACAGGGCCGTTATGGGTGAGCAGTTCTTC
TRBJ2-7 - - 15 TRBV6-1 CASSPKGGGSYEQYF TGTGCCAGCTCACCCAAGGGGGGAGGCTCCTACGAGCAGTACTTC
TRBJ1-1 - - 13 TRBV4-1 CASRRVTNTEAFF TGCGCCAGCCGGAGGGTGACGAACACTGAAGCTTTCTTT
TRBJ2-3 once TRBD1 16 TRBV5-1 CASSLRGQGRTDTQYF TGCGCCAGCAGCCTTCGTGGACAGGGCCGCACAGATACGCAGTATTTT